These T cell receptor beta chains were read from a single sample in a study of cytomegalovirus exposure and HLA in healthy donors. Sequenced by immunoSEQ multiplex PCR; TCRdb stores in-frame clones only, minus some. This sample has roughly 290,000 clones, with roughly 90% found just once. The sequencing input was PBMCs. All receptors come from a woman aged 18-29 years in good health and CMV-seronegative. CDR3s include the opening cysteine and the closing phenylalanine or tryptophan. Rows give clone size only sometimes, using once, few, many, or a class for an expanded clone.

TRBV5-4	TRBJ2-5	-	CASSLLQGVEETQYF
TRBV6-1	TRBJ2-3	-	CASRDSGDTQYF
TRBV6-1	TRBJ2-6	few	CASREPGLGANVLTF
TRBV2	TRBJ1-5	-	CASSEGGGVGNQPQHF
TRBV29-1	TRBJ2-1	few	CSVPSGEQFF
TRBV7-9	TRBJ2-3	once	CASSQDRGQSIASTDTQYF
TRBV10-3	TRBJ2-3	-	CATRLGTGATDTQYF
TRBV2	TRBJ1-2	-	CANSRQGAGSYGYTF
TRBV30	TRBJ1-2	-	CAWSGGTGYGYTF
TRBV9	TRBJ2-5	-	CASSLSGVVQETQYF
TRBV30	TRBJ1-2	-	CAWSRGQFLYGYTF
TRBV20-1	TRBJ2-1	-	CSFLGGMEFF
TRBV7-9	TRBJ1-2	-	CASSPRTGGAEDYGYTF
TRBV13	TRBJ2-1	few	CASSLAGGAPYNEQFF
TRBV6-1	TRBJ2-1	-	CASSERGATYNEQFF
TRBV29-1	TRBJ2-5	-	CSVEGSGGNRADF
TRBV7-3	TRBJ2-3	-	CASSETGGLNTQYF